The 10 T cell receptor beta chains given below trace back to one sample, sequenced in a study of cytomegalovirus exposure and HLA in healthy donors. Produced via immunoSEQ multiplex PCR; TCRdb's table is partial and in-frame only. The sample records 200,000 to 250,000 clones, roughly 91% being singletons. Sequencing used PBMCs. The receptors stem from a woman aged 18-29 years in good health and CMV-seropositive.

This chain uses TRBV18 with TRBJ1-3; 8 bases are a match to TRBD1. The CDR3 has 17 amino acids. The germline V gene has CDR1 KGHSH and CDR2 LQKENI. The V and J ends lost 1 base and 0 bases, in that order; junction bases with no gene match: 5. The CDR3 DNA follows: TGTGCCAGCTCACCACTCGGGACAGGAGGCTCTGGAAACACCATATATTTT. Protein sequence: CASSPLGTGGSGNTIYF.

The chain carries TRBV4-1 and TRBJ2-7, with 11 nucleotides matching TRBD2. The CDR3 runs 15 residues. The junction had 3 bases not matched to a gene; V was cut back by 1 base and J by 4 bases. CDR1 is MGHRA and CDR2 is YSYEKL in the germline V gene. The CDR3 bases are TGCGCCAGCAGCCAAGTAGCGGGAGGGAAGTACGAGCAGTACTTC. Protein product: CASSQVAGGKYEQYF.

The J gene is TRBJ2-1, the V gene TRBV30, with D possibly matching TRBD2 (5 bases). Germline values: CDR1 GTSNPN, CDR2 SVGIG (reference sequence). The CDR3 spans 15 residues. V was trimmed by 3 bases and J by 3 bases, leaving 15 bases between them. CDR3 nucleotide sequence: TGTGCCTGGAGAGCCAGGACTCTCTACTACAATGAGCAGTTCTTC. Protein sequence: CAWRARTLYYNEQFF.

Here the CDR3 DNA reads TGCGCCAGCAGCCCAGGACTAGGGACCGGGGAGCTGTTTTTT. It yields the protein CASSPGLGTGELFF. The rearrangement links TRBV5-1 to TRBJ2-2, with 7 bases fitting TRBD2. CDR1 and CDR2 (germline): SGHRS, YFSETQ. After removal of 4 bases from V and 5 bases from J, the junction contained 5 bases not matched to a gene. The CDR3 is made up of 14 amino acids.

The gene calls are TRBV19 and TRBJ2-6, with a tentative D call TRBD2 (5 bases). The length of the CDR3 is 15 residues. The germline V gene has CDR1 LNHDA and CDR2 SQIVND (reference sequence). V was pared by 3 bases and J by 0 bases, with 6 bases between. The CDR3: CASSIGVSGANVLTF. The CDR3 DNA reads TGTGCCAGTAGTATCGGGGTCTCTGGGGCCAACGTCCTGACTTTC.

The V and J genes are TRBV27 and TRBJ1-2, with 9 nucleotides matching TRBD1. CDR1 and CDR2 (germline): MNHEY, SMNVEV (reference sequence). V shed 7 bases and J 7 bases; nucleotides not matched to a gene: 19. There are 17 residues in the CDR3. For the CDR3, the DNA is TGTGCCAGCACCCTCTCCCAACAGGGGGCCCCCGGGTCTGGCTACACCTTC. It yields the protein CASTLSQQGAPGSGYTF.

The chain employs TRBV6-5 and TRBJ1-1, with 9 bases aligning to TRBD1. CDR1 is MNHEY, CDR2 SVGAGI, per germline. The CDR3 is made up of 14 amino acids. V lost 6 bases, J lost 1 base, and 3 bases stayed unmatched. The CDR3 here is CASSPQGANTEAFF. In nucleotides, the CDR3 is TGTGCCAGCAGCCCACAGGGGGCGAACACTGAAGCTTTCTTT.

This chain links TRBV18 with TRBJ1-4; TRBD1 is a possible D gene (5 bases). Germline CDR1 and CDR2: KGHSH and LQKENI. The CDR3 spans 14 residues. Trimming left V 6 bases short and J 4 bases short, with 12 bases between. The CDR3 loop reads CASSRAGFNEKLFF. CDR3 sequence (DNA): TGTGCCAGCTCCAGAGCAGGGTTTAATGAAAAACTGTTTTTT.

This chain links TRBV28 with TRBJ2-1; 9 positions match TRBD2. Germline-derived CDR1 and CDR2 are MDHEN and SYDVKM. CDR3 length: 15 amino acids. The junction had 7 bases not matched to a gene; V was cut back by 3 bases and J by 7 bases. The CDR3 loop reads CASSLRREGRNEQFF. CDR3 DNA sequence: TGTGCCAGCAGTTTGCGGCGGGAGGGCCGAAATGAGCAGTTCTTC.

This chain joins TRBV6-1 and TRBJ2-7; TRBD1 matches 9 bases. This CDR3 is built from 17 residues. The J segment lost 5 bases and the V segment lost 2 bases, leaving 13 bases of the junction unmatched. CDR1 and CDR2 from the germline V gene are MNHNS and SASEGT. The chain's CDR3 is CASSELPRGQGFDEQYF. The CDR3 DNA reads TGTGCCAGCAGTGAATTGCCGCGGGGACAGGGTTTCGACGAGCAGTACTTC.